This T cell receptor beta chain was recovered during a study of T-cell memory formation after mild COVID-19 (dated by TCRdb to 2020 to 2022). Regarding the complete study: TCR sequence clusters from the two donors were found to be largely donor specific. Longitudinal TCRalpha and TCRbeta repertoire sequencing tracked T-cell clones expanding and contracting after mild COVID-19 in two donors. Two young, previously healthy adult volunteers, one female and one male, were included in the cohort. Summary of the overall study and its limitations: SARS-CoV-2 specificity of the second-wave clones peaking on day 37 was not confirmed. Clones that contracted from day 15 to 85 showed balanced CD4/CD8 phenotypes, whereas a second wave of clones that expanded from day 15 to 37 leaned towards CD4+. Contracting CD4+ clones appeared mostly in the CM and EM memory subsets, whereas CD8+ clones were enriched in EMRA. Some responding clones were found in pre-infection memory, which suggests that pre-existing cross-reactive memory T cells took part in the SARS-CoV-2 response. Only two mild cases were covered in the study, and larger cohorts including severe cases with pre-infection samples were considered necessary.

TCRdb names Illumina NovaSeq 6000 as the instrument used. cDNA libraries for TCRalpha and TCRbeta were prepared by 5'RACE using constant-segment primers, with sample barcodes and unique molecular identifiers added. Trizol reagent was used to extract RNA from every sample. Amplification of the libraries took two PCR steps, and the second step added a second sample barcode plus Illumina TruSeq adapters. The libraries were sequenced on an Illumina NovaSeq using 2 x 150 bp paired-end reads. Turning to the authors' computational methods: Demultiplexing of reads and collapsing into UMI-guided consensus sequences were performed with migec v1.2.7. With mixcr v2.1.11, UMI consensuses were aligned to TRA and TRB V and J templates and assembled into clonotypes. Expanded or contracted clonotypes were those called significant by both edgeR and NoisET, with noise models trained on biological replicates. For edgeR calls, the cutoffs were a false discovery rate-adjusted p below 0.01 and a log2 fold-change threshold of 1. As an exploratory analysis of dynamics, PCA with hierarchical clustering was applied to max-normalized trajectories of the 1000 most abundant clonotypes. Separately sequenced CD4+ and CD8+ repertoires were used to assign the CD4 or CD8 phenotype of responding clones. TCRdb reworked the public reads: Q25 trimming with fastp, MiXCR clone assembly, productive beta chains retained. Every distinct CDR3 protein forms one entry, paired with its most common genes and DNA. TCRdb, not the authors, supplied the V and J calls. This sample gives roughly 300,000 distinct CDR3 sequences in total; approximately 8.4% of them show up just once. Around a fifth of the sample is taken by the ten largest.

The CDR3 numbers 15 residues from cysteine through phenylalanine. CDR3 DNA is the only sequence kept; it has 45 bases, read in frame from the first base. The junction shows trimming of 6 bases on V and 5 bases on J, plus 20 bases between the germline ends. On this clonotype itself: This receptor's antigen is unknown. Base qualities were left out, and no much larger clone turns up one base away.

PBMCs were isolated by Ficoll-Paque density gradient centrifugation. Here the chain combines TRBV12-3 or TRBV12-4 and TRBJ2-7; the D gene assignment is ambiguous. The clonotype comes from a man aged 18-30 years who had mild COVID-19 (a few samples of this study predate the infection). The sample titles of this study are shuffled in the database, so cell type and time point are left out; the donor was told from shared clones. Material for sequencing was PBMCs or a T cell subset sorted from them (not recorded which). CDR3 region: CASRPYLDVLHEQYF. The nucleotide sequence reads as follows: TGTGCCAGCAGACCTTATCTGGACGTCTTACACGAGCAGTACTTC.